These 8 T cell receptor beta chains originate from one sample sequenced in a study of cytomegalovirus exposure and HLA in healthy donors. PCR used 60 Vbeta primers and 13 Jbeta primers. Sequencing used immunoSEQ multiplex PCR; TCRdb keeps in-frame clones, though not all of them. The data show about 170,000 clones, about 85% seen once. Sample: PBMCs. These TCRs come from a boy aged 2 to 10 in good health and CMV-seronegative.

V and J are TRBV5-1 and TRBJ2-5; weak D call: TRBD1 (7 bases). V was cut by 4 bases and J by 5 bases, with 15 bases left in between. Per germline, CDR1 SGHRS and CDR2 YFSETQ. The length of the CDR3 is 14 residues. Written as DNA, the CDR3 is TGCGCCAGCAGCCCCGGACTACAGGGGGAGACCCAGTACTTC. This translates into CASSPGLQGETQYF.

The table lists this clone with a count of one. The chain is built from TRBV6-1 and TRBJ1-4, with 7 bases lining up with TRBD1. CDR3 length: 15 residues. Looked up from germline, CDR1 is MNHNS and CDR2 is SASEGT. V lost 7 bases, J lost 5 bases, and 10 bases stayed unmatched. CDR3 loop: CASTKTGDRNEKLFF. CDR3 nucleotide sequence: TGTGCCAGCACTAAAACAGGGGATCGGAATGAAAAACTGTTTTTT.

The chain links TRBV4-2 to TRBJ2-1; 11 bases agree with TRBD2. CDR3 length: 16 residues. The germline V gene encodes CDR1 LGHNA and CDR2 YNFKEQ. With V trimmed by 1 base and J by 7 bases, 6 bases remained unmatched. CDR3 in amino acids: CASSQVTSGSGNEQFF. CDR3 DNA: TGTGCCAGCAGCCAAGTCACTAGCGGGAGTGGGAATGAGCAGTTCTTC.

The chain joins TRBV29-1 to TRBJ2-7; 8 positions match TRBD2. The CDR3 consists of 13 residues. Per the germline V gene, CDR1 is SQVTM and CDR2 is ANQGSEA. V trimming: 3 bases; J trimming: 2 bases; junction bases outside the gene matches: 3. DNA of the CDR3: TGCAGCGTTGAGCGGGAGGAGCCCTACGAGCAGTACTTC. It encodes CSVEREEPYEQYF.

This clone was seen once. The V gene is TRBV5-8, the J gene TRBJ2-1; a weak D match, TRBD1 (5 bases). V dropped 4 bases and J dropped 9 bases, with 11 bases sitting between them. CDR1 is SGHTS, CDR2 YDEGEE, per germline. CDR3 length equals 12 residues. The CDR3 region is CASSPGSIEQFF. CDR3 DNA: TGTGCCAGCAGCCCAGGGTCCATTGAGCAGTTCTTC.

This chain links TRBV9 with TRBJ1-4, with 12 nucleotides matching TRBD1. Germline CDR1 reads SGDLS; CDR2 reads YYNGEE. J was trimmed by 1 base and V by 4 bases; bases with no gene match: 8. This CDR3 region has 18 residues. The CDR3 sequence is CASSTPGQGAGTNEKLFF. For the CDR3, the DNA is TGTGCCAGCAGCACCCCGGGACAGGGGGCCGGAACTAATGAAAAACTGTTTTTT.

CDR3 coding DNA: TGTGCCAGCAGTTTCCGGCAGGGCTATGGCTACACCTTC. Translating it yields CASSFRQGYGYTF. V is TRBV27 and J is TRBJ1-2, with a possible D match to TRBD1 (5 bases). Germline V gene data show CDR1 as MNHEY and CDR2 as SMNVEV (reference sequence). The V and J ends lost 3 bases and 4 bases respectively, with 9 bases between them. This CDR3 has 13 amino acids.

This chain joins TRBV5-6 and TRBJ1-1; possibly TRBD1 for D (6 bases). Trimming pared 4 bases from V and 11 bases from J, leaving 27 bases between. Germline CDR1 and CDR2: SGHDT and YYEEEE. CDR3 length: 16 amino acids. The CDR3 sequence is CASSPTGRRGKLWAFF. For the CDR3, the DNA is TGTGCCAGCAGCCCTACAGGGAGAAGGGGTAAATTATGGGCTTTCTTT.